The 17 T cell receptor beta chains presented below share a single source sample, sequenced in a study of response to subunit inactivated influenza vaccine. TCRdb fed the RT-PCR reads into MiXCR, producing one record per CDR3 protein. The sample comprises about 780,000 distinct CDR3 sequences, less than 20% of which are singletons, and approximately 10% rests with the top ten. Here the sequenced sample was PBMCs from blood, taken roughly 5 days after vaccination. The receptors originated from a man aged 50 or older who received an inactivated influenza vaccine.

The rearrangement joins TRBV5-1 to TRBJ2-2; D unresolved. Germline assignment: CDR1 SGHRS and CDR2 YFSETQ. V was trimmed by 3 bases and J by 6 bases, leaving 9 bases between them. The CDR3 sequence is 13 residues long. The CDR3 here is CASSSHGAGELFF. CDR3 DNA sequence: TGCGCCAGCAGCTCACATGGCGCCGGGGAGCTGTTTTTT.

This clonotype was detected once. The CDR3 ends on some other residue instead of the conserved phenylalanine or tryptophan, so this is likely a read error. The chain recombines TRBV11-2 with TRBJ2-1; 7 bases map to TRBD2. Germline CDR1 SGHAT, CDR2 FQNNGV. Trimming removed 5 bases from V and 8 bases from J; junction bases left unmatched: 9. The length of the CDR3 is 14 residues. The CDR3 is CASSPGTNWDEQFL. CDR3 nucleotides: TGTGCCAGCAGCCCCGGGACTAACTGGGATGAGCAGTTCTTA.

This clonotype has more than one count but fewer than ten. The gene calls are TRBV11-1 and TRBJ2-1; TRBD1 matches 8 bases. V was pared by 8 bases and J by 3 bases, with 3 bases of the junction left unmatched. The CDR3 consists of 13 residues. Germline-derived CDR1 and CDR2 are SGHAT and FQDESV (reference sequence). The CDR3 sequence is CASGTGFYNEQFF. CDR3 DNA: TGTGCCAGCGGGACAGGTTTCTACAATGAGCAGTTCTTC.

This clonotype was observed many times. The rearrangement links TRBV5-1 to TRBJ2-1; perhaps TRBD1 as D (6 bases). The CDR3 is 17 amino acids. Between the trimmed V and J ends, which lost 3 bases and 4 bases, there was a span of 20 bases. CDR1 and CDR2 from the germline V gene are SGHRS and YFSETQ. The CDR3 loop is CASSSKTTGPRYNEQFF. DNA for the CDR3: TGCGCCAGCAGCTCCAAAACGACAGGACCTAGATACAATGAGCAGTTCTTC.

The rearrangement joins TRBV7-2 to TRBJ1-4, with TRBD1 matching over 8 bases. Looked up from germline, CDR1 is SGHTA and CDR2 is FQGNSA. The CDR3 spans 16 residues. V lost 2 bases to trimming and J lost 3 bases; unmatched junction nucleotides: 5. The CDR3 here is CASSLFPTGANEKLFF. The DNA for the CDR3 is TGTGCCAGCAGCTTATTTCCGACAGGGGCTAATGAAAAACTGTTTTTT.

The chain joins TRBV10-3 to TRBJ1-4, with D possibly TRBD1 on 5 matching bases. The CDR3 is 16 amino acids. V was cut by 2 bases and J by 0 bases, with 10 bases left in between. Germline-derived CDR1 and CDR2 are ENHRY and SYGVKD. The CDR3 sequence: CAISEHWGATNEKLFF. For the CDR3, the DNA is TGTGCCATCAGTGAGCATTGGGGGGCAACTAATGAAAAACTGTTTTTT.

V and J are TRBV12-3 or TRBV12-4 and TRBJ1-5; D possibly corresponds to TRBD1 (5 bases). Trimming removed 2 bases from V and 2 bases from J, with 7 bases in between. The CDR3 consists of 14 residues. The CDR3 here is CASSLSQGNQPQHF. CDR3 sequence (DNA): TGTGCCAGCAGTTTATCACAGGGCAATCAGCCCCAGCATTTT.

This clonotype occurred a few times. The rearrangement links TRBV5-1 to TRBJ1-2; D gene uncertain. The CDR3 is 14 amino acids. The V end lost 0 bases, the J end lost 4 bases, and 10 bases lay between the germline ends. Looked up from germline, CDR1 is SGHRS and CDR2 is YFSETQ. The CDR3 nucleotides are TGCGCCAGCAGCTTGGCCCCGGGAACCTATGGCTACACCTTC. Protein sequence: CASSLAPGTYGYTF.

This clonotype was seen only a few times. This chain uses TRBV5-1 with TRBJ2-7; D could derive from TRBD1 or TRBD2 (5 bases each). The CDR3 sequence is 14 residues long. V was pared by 4 bases and J by 5 bases, with 16 bases between. Germline assignment: CDR1 SGHRS and CDR2 YFSETQ. The CDR3 loop reads CASSLGTAADEQYF. CDR3 nucleotide sequence: TGCGCCAGCAGCCTGGGGACGGCCGCCGACGAGCAGTACTTC.

The chain joins TRBV5-1 to TRBJ1-3; 9 nucleotides line up with TRBD1. This CDR3 spans 17 amino acids. V dropped 3 bases and J dropped 0; count of bases not matched to a gene: 7. Germline V gene data show CDR1 as SGHRS and CDR2 as YFSETQ. CDR3 residues: CASSSGQGKSSGNTIYF. DNA for the CDR3: TGCGCCAGCAGCTCCGGACAGGGGAAGAGCTCTGGAAACACCATATATTTT. Drawing the rest from reference TRBV5-1 and TRBJ1-3, the complete variable domain is KAGVTQTPRYLIKTRGQQVTLSCSPISGHRSVSWYQQTPGQGLQFLFEYFSETQRNKGNFPGRFSGRQFSNSRSEMNVSTLELGDSALYLCASSSGQGKSSGNTIYFGEGSWLTVV.

This clonotype occurred a few times. J is TRBJ2-5 and V is TRBV6-1, with TRBD2 identical over 10 bases. Trimming at V came to 5 bases and at J to 4 bases, leaving 7 bases not matched to a gene. The CDR3 loop spans 15 amino acids. Germline CDR1 is MNHNS and CDR2 is SASEGT. CDR3 sequence: CASSPSGGAGETQYF. The CDR3 nucleotides are TGTGCCAGCAGTCCAAGCGGGGGGGCCGGAGAGACCCAGTACTTC.

This rearrangement joins TRBV20-1 to TRBJ2-5; a possible D gene is TRBD2 (6 bases). V was trimmed by 2 bases and J by 1 base, leaving 17 bases between them. The CDR3 has 16 amino acids. CDR1 DFQATT and CDR2 SNEGSKA come from the germline V gene (reference sequence). CDR3 nucleotides: TGCAGTGCTAGATCCACGAGGCGGGGTGGCCAAGAGACCCAGTACTTC. Its protein product is CSARSTRRGGQETQYF.

This chain links TRBV12-3 or TRBV12-4 with TRBJ2-5; a possible D gene is TRBD2 (6 bases). Trimming left V 6 bases short and J 5 bases short, with 10 bases between. The CDR3 covers 12 residues. CDR3 bases: TGTGCCAGCAGGGGGGGTACGGAGACCCAGTACTTC. This translates into CASRGGTETQYF.

For this clonotype: A much larger clone lies one base from this, so it may be a read error. V usage is TRBV12-3 or TRBV12-4 and J usage is TRBJ1-4; D remains unclear. V was shortened by 6 bases and J by 1 base, with 9 bases between the two germline ends. CDR3 length: 14 amino acids. The CDR3 region is CASRRSRTNEKLFF. For the CDR3, the DNA is TGTGCCAGCAGGCGATCTCGAACTAATGAAAAACTGTTTTTT.

Many counts were recorded for this clonotype. The V and J genes are TRBV12-3 or TRBV12-4 and TRBJ2-7, with D perhaps TRBD1 (6 bases). The CDR3 runs 12 residues. Trimming took 5 bases from V and 7 from J, leaving 12 bases between them. The CDR3 DNA follows: TGTGCCAGCAGTGGCACAGGGAGAGAGCAGTACTTC. Encoded protein: CASSGTGREQYF.

In this sample, this clonotype turned up a few times. This chain uses TRBV7-2 with TRBJ2-1, with 12 bases that match TRBD2. The CDR3 runs 16 residues. CDR1 and CDR2 (germline): SGHTA, FQGNSA. V lost 5 bases to trimming and J lost 0 bases; unmatched junction nucleotides: 2. The CDR3: CASSRLAGDSYNEQFF. CDR3 bases: TGTGCCAGCAGCCGACTAGCGGGAGACTCCTACAATGAGCAGTTCTTC.

J is TRBJ1-1 and V is TRBV27; tentatively, D is TRBD1 (5 bases). This CDR3 spans 15 amino acids. V lost 1 base and J 3 bases, leaving 12 bases between the germline ends. CDR1 is MNHEY and CDR2 is SMNVEV in the germline V gene (reference sequence). The CDR3 coding sequence is TGTGCCAGCAGTTTATTTAATCCGGGGGACACTGAAGCTTTCTTT. Translating gives CASSLFNPGDTEAFF.